The T cell receptor beta chain described here comes from a study of cytomegalovirus exposure and HLA in healthy donors. This clone occurred once. Its antigen is not identified. Broader study findings: High sensitivity and specificity were reportedly achieved when the classifier diagnosed cytomegalovirus status. Researchers reported that three CMV-associated chains were confirmed in vitro as CMV antigen-specific. Researchers counted some 150 TCR beta chains as cytomegalovirus-associated.

Only in-frame clones appear in the TCRdb table, and some are missing; sequencing was by immunoSEQ multiplex PCR. This table holds more than 250,000 clones, 75% to 90% found once. The donors were in the approximately 120-subject validation cohort, distinct from the approximately 700-subject first cohort. Sequencing was performed on PBMCs. This TCR derives from a woman under 40 in good health and CMV-seropositive.

The CDR3 protein is CASSVSITGSMNTEAFF. The CDR3 DNA sequence: TGTGCCAGCAGCGTTTCTATCACAGGGAGCATGAACACTGAAGCTTTCTTT. The rearrangement joins TRBV9 to TRBJ1-1, with a weak D call TRBD1 (6 bases). The CDR3 runs to 17 residues. Between the trimmed V and J ends, which lost 2 bases and 0 bases, there was a span of 17 bases. Germline CDR1 and CDR2: SGDLS and YYNGEE.